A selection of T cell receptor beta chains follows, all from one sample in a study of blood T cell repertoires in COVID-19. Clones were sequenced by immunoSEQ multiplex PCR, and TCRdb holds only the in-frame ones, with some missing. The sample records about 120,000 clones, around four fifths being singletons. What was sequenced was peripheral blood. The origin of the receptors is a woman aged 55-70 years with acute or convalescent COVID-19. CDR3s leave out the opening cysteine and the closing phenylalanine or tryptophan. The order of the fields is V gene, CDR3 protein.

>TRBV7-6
ASSSRRTRVTGYT
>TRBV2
ASSEGDYNEKLF
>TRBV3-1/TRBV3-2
ASSQGINQPQH
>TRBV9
ASSGGQGNYGYT
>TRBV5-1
ASSLGWADRQETQY
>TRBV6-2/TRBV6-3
ASSLEGAEANYGYT
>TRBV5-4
ASSPAVEDSPLH
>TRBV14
ASSQLEDTEAF
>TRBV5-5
ASSPDKNTEAF
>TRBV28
ASNRGSEKLF
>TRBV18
ASSPGGDYGYT
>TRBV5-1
ASSFSTDTQY
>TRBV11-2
ASSPGTGMGGYT
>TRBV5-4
ASSFGQGGYEKLF
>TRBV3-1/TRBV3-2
ASSQVADRGRETQY
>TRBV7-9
ASSTRTFGTGELF
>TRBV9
ASSVDPGGTQY
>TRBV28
ASSPRTGRTEAF
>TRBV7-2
ASSLQVRSGNTIY
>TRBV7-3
ASSLGVPYEQY
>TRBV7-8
ASSLESALETQY
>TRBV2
ASRPQAATYEQY
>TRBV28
ASSSDSGRGSPLH
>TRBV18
ASSETGLGNQPQH
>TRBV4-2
ASSQADGGAGDEQF
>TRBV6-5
ASSRDRGAGT
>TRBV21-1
ASSKAQREAETQY
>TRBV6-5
ASSRGVGPYNEQF
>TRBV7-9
ASTREEHGYT
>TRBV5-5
ASSLEAGANSPLH
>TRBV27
ASSLFTGYEQY